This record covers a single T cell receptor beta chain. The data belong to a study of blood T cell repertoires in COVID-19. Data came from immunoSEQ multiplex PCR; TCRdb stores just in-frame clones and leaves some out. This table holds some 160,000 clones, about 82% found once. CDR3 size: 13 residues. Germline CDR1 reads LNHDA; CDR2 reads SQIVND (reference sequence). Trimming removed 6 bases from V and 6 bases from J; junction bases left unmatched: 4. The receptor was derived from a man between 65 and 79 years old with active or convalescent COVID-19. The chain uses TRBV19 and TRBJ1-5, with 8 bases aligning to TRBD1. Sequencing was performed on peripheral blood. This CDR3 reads CASRDRVFQPQHF. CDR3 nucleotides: TGTGCCAGTAGGGACAGGGTCTTTCAGCCCCAGCATTTT.